This T cell receptor beta chain was captured by sequencing in a study of glioma-infiltrating T cells after dendritic cell vaccination (dated by TCRdb to 2016 to 2017). Describing the broader study: The cohort comprised around 15 glioblastoma patients from Phase I and II dendritic cell vaccination trials, 9 newly diagnosed and 6 with recurrent disease. Each patient got three intradermal injections of the dendritic cell vaccine, spaced at biweekly intervals, in the arm below the axilla. The vaccine consisted of monocyte-derived dendritic cells cultured less than nine days with IL-4 and GM-CSF, then pulsed overnight with autologous tumor lysate. Between 2003 and 2012, the patients were given dendritic cell vaccination pulsed with autologous tumor lysate. Survival after dendritic cell vaccination was correlated with TCR sequencing metrics such as TIL content and the overlap between tumor and blood repertoires. Tumor-infiltrating lymphocyte content was quantified and tumor and blood repertoires were compared in dendritic cell-vaccinated glioblastoma patients by deep sequencing of TCR beta CDR3 regions.

Per the publication, the time point label means: after dendritic cell vaccination, including at tumor progression/relapse. To be selected, patients needed enough residual fresh-frozen tumor tissue and more than two years of available survival data. None of the glioblastoma patients carried an isocitrate dehydrogenase mutation, although molecular status otherwise varied. PBMC were collected before vaccination, two weeks after the third vaccination, and at tumor progression if tumor progression occurred. The Qiagen DNeasy Blood extraction Kit was used to extract genomic DNA. Turning to this clone: Its antigen target is currently unknown. There are no base qualities to consult, and no much larger clone falls within one base.

Using the immunoSEQ assay, TCRB CDR3 regions were amplified from roughly 1.8 micrograms of genomic DNA, or from all available DNA when less than that was on hand. The multiplex PCR relied on 60 forward primers for TCR V beta segments and 13 reverse primers for J beta segments. To estimate the number of reads per starting template, synthetic control templates were added to each sample at limiting dilution. The Illumina HiSeq System generated 87 bp sequencing reads. For the original study's pipeline: PCR and sequencing errors were removed by a nearest neighbor algorithm that merged closely related sequences. TCR overlap was defined as the percentage of unique tumor TCR beta sequences that were also found in the peripheral blood of the same patient. In its TCRdb copy, this immuneACCESS table keeps in-frame sequences only and misses some clones. Where compared with another copy, unresolved V genes explain less than half of these, and the others have no known cause. The D gene and trimming were derived from the DNA, and the V and J assignments and clone size from that table. The sample table contains 90,000 to 140,000 clones; only one count was recorded for around 90% of them. Clones ranked in the top ten supply approximately 2.7% of the sample.

Trimming removed 3 bases from V and 1 base from J; the gene matches leave 2 bases unexplained. The cysteine opens and the phenylalanine closes a CDR3 of 14 amino acids. Only the CDR3 region is kept as DNA, spanning 42 bases read in frame from base 1. CDR1 and CDR2, per the germline V gene, are WSHSY and SAAADI. The study at large found these results: No direct relationship between TCR clonality and survival was found, suggesting a diverse polyclonal response may matter. The response model built on TCR overlap across three groups was characterized as speculative, with prospective validation still needed. Higher estimated pretreatment TIL content predicted longer time to progression and overall survival after dendritic cell vaccination. The cohort was small and heterogeneous, and full blood and tumor sets were available for few patients, with initial-recurrent tumor pairs available for even fewer patients.

The chain employs TRBV10-2 and TRBJ1-1; 7 bases in the junction line up with TRBD1. The sequenced sample was blood, obtained after dendritic cell vaccination. The source is a human donor with glioblastoma. The CDR3 sequence is CASSEGQANTEAFF. In nucleotides, the sequence is TGCGCCAGCAGTGAAGGACAGGCGAACACTGAAGCTTTCTTT.